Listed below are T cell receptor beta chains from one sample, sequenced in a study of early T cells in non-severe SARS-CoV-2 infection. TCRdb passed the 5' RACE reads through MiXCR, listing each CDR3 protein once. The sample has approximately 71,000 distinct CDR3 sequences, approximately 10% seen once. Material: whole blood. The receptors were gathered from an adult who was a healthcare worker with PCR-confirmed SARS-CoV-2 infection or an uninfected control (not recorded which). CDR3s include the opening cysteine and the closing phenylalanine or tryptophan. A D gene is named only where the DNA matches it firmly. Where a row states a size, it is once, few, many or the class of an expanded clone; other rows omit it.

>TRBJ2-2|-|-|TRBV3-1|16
TGTGCCAGCAGCCATGAGGGGGAGCGGAACACCGGGGAGCTGTTTTTT
CASSHEGERNTGELFF
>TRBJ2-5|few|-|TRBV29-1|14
TGCAGCGTTCCTATAGGGGACCTGGGCGAGACCCAGTACTTC
CSVPIGDLGETQYF
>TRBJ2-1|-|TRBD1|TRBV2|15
TGTGCCAGCAGTGCACAGGGGGGACAGTACAATGAGCAGTTCTTC
CASSAQGGQYNEQFF
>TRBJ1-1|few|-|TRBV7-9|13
TGTGCCAGCAGCTCAGGAGTGGACACTGAAGCTTTCTTT
CASSSGVDTEAFF
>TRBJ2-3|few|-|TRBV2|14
TGTGCCACCGATCCCGCCAGGGTGAGCGATACGCAGTATTTT
CATDPARVSDTQYF
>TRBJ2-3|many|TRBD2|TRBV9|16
TGTGCCAGCAGCGTTATGGGTAGCGGGGGATCAGATACGCAGTATTTT
CASSVMGSGGSDTQYF
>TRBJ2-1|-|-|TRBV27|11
TGTGCCAGCGCGAGCCCCGGTGAGCAGTTCTTC
CASASPGEQFF
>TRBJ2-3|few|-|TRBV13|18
TGTGCCAGCAGCTTGTCGACTAGTCTTTTCGGGGGCACAGATACGCAGTATTTT
CASSLSTSLFGGTDTQYF
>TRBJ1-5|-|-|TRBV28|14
TGTGCCAGCAGTTACCCTGCCACCAATCAGCCCCAGCATTTT
CASSYPATNQPQHF
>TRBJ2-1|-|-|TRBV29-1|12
-
CSVVGGGSDGFF